The entry that follows covers one T cell receptor beta chain sequence. Its antigen is still unknown. The assay was immunoSEQ multiplex PCR, and TCRdb's table has in-frame clones only and misses some. The sample has 7,000 to 9,500 clones; approximately 84% are singletons. Time point indicated: approximately ten-day in vitro stimulation with candidate mutation-associated neoantigen peptide 1. Each of several ELISpot-reactive candidate peptides was used for roughly 11-day stimulation. The data stem from a study of PD-1 blockade in mismatch repair-deficient tumors. CDR1 and CDR2 from the germline V gene are SGHTA and FQGNSA. The CDR3 is 15 residues long. Trimming pared 4 bases from V and 5 bases from J, leaving 17 bases between.

Sequenced material: cells cultured in vitro, taken from a patient treated with pembrolizumab. The genes are TRBV7-2 and TRBJ2-5, with a tentative D call TRBD1 (5 bases). The origin of this receptor is an adult with mismatch repair-deficient cancer. CDR3 coding DNA: TGTGCCAGCAGCTCGAAAGGGGATCGGGTGGAGACCCAGTACTTC. As protein: CASSSKGDRVETQYF. Combining the CDR3 with reference TRBV7-2 and TRBJ2-5 gives the whole variable domain GAGVSQSPSNKVTEKGKDVELRCDPISGHTALYWYRQSLGQGLEFLIYFQGNSAPDKSGLPSDRFSAERTGGSVSTLTIQRTQQEDSAVYLCASSSKGDRVETQYFGPGTRLLVL.